Listed below are T cell receptor beta chains from one sample, sequenced in a study of blood T cells in healthy people across ages. MiXCR was run by TCRdb on the 5' RACE reads, yielding one entry per CDR3 protein. Among around 2 million distinct CDR3 sequences listed, roughly 43% were seen once. What was sequenced was blood. All receptors derive from a human donor in good health. CDR3s include the opening cysteine and the closing phenylalanine or tryptophan. Fields, in order: CDR3 length, clone size, D gene, V gene, J gene, CDR3 DNA, CDR3 protein. A D gene is named only where the DNA matches it firmly. A row's size may be missing; if present it is once, few, many or a size class.

len: 13; abundance: .; d_gene: .; v_gene: TRBV29-1; j_gene: TRBJ1-1; CDR3nt: TGCAGCGTTGTAGGGCAGGGGAACACTGAAGCTTTCTTT; CDR3aa: CSVVGQGNTEAFF
len: 15; abundance: .; d_gene: .; v_gene: TRBV20-1; j_gene: TRBJ2-1; CDR3nt: TGCAGTGCCCTCCGGCTTGGGATCTTATACAATGAGCAGTTCTTC; CDR3aa: CSALRLGILYNEQFF
len: 13; abundance: few; d_gene: .; v_gene: TRBV20-1; j_gene: TRBJ2-5; CDR3nt: TGCAGTGCGTCGGGGCAGGGTCAAGAGACCCAGTACTTC; CDR3aa: CSASGQGQETQYF
len: 15; abundance: few; d_gene: .; v_gene: TRBV9; j_gene: TRBJ2-5; CDR3nt: TGTGCCAGCAGCCTTGAGGGACGGGATGGAGAGACCCAGTACTTC; CDR3aa: CASSLEGRDGETQYF
len: 13; abundance: .; d_gene: .; v_gene: TRBV7-2; j_gene: TRBJ2-7; CDR3nt: TGTGCCAGCAGCGCCGTAATGTCCTACGAGCAGTACTTC; CDR3aa: CASSAVMSYEQYF
len: 13; abundance: many; d_gene: .; v_gene: TRBV12-3/TRBV12-4; j_gene: TRBJ1-2; CDR3nt: TGTGCCAGCAGTCCACAGGGCTACTATGGCTACACCTTC; CDR3aa: CASSPQGYYGYTF
len: 16; abundance: few; d_gene: TRBD2; v_gene: TRBV9; j_gene: TRBJ2-6; CDR3nt: TGTGCCAGCAGCGTAGAGCGGGGTACTGGGGCCAACGTCCTGACTTTC; CDR3aa: CASSVERGTGANVLTF
len: 13; abundance: .; d_gene: .; v_gene: TRBV18; j_gene: TRBJ2-3; CDR3nt: TGTGCCAGCTCACCTGGGACACAAGATACGCAGTATTTT; CDR3aa: CASSPGTQDTQYF
len: 15; abundance: .; d_gene: .; v_gene: TRBV7-6; j_gene: TRBJ2-1; CDR3nt: TGTGCCAGCAGCGCAAATTACGGGTCCTACAATGAGCAGTTCTTC; CDR3aa: CASSANYGSYNEQFF
len: 17; abundance: .; d_gene: .; v_gene: TRBV27; j_gene: TRBJ2-1; CDR3nt: TGTGCCAGCAGCCCCCAAGCAACCGGGACGTATGACAATGAGCAGTTCTTC; CDR3aa: CASSPQATGTYDNEQFF
len: 15; abundance: .; d_gene: .; v_gene: TRBV7-9; j_gene: TRBJ1-2; CDR3nt: TGTGCCAGCAGCTTAGTAGGGGGGGCTCTGGACGGCTACACCTTC; CDR3aa: CASSLVGGALDGYTF
len: 18; abundance: .; d_gene: .; v_gene: TRBV7-2; j_gene: TRBJ2-5; CDR3nt: TGTGCCAGCAGCTTAGTGGCCGCTACAGCGGGTAGCTTCGGGACCCAGTACTTC; CDR3aa: CASSLVAATAGSFGTQYF
len: 15; abundance: .; d_gene: .; v_gene: TRBV4-3; j_gene: TRBJ2-3; CDR3nt: TGCGCCAGCAGCCAAGATGTCCGTAGCACAGATACGCAGTATTTT; CDR3aa: CASSQDVRSTDTQYF
len: 16; abundance: .; d_gene: TRBD2; v_gene: TRBV4-1; j_gene: TRBJ2-1; CDR3nt: TGCGCCAGCAGCCAAGTCGCCCAAGCGGGGGGACATGAGCAGTTCTTC; CDR3aa: CASSQVAQAGGHEQFF
len: 16; abundance: few; d_gene: TRBD2; v_gene: TRBV4-2; j_gene: TRBJ2-3; CDR3nt: TGTGCCAGCAGCCAAGGTAGCGGGGGGGCCACAGATACGCAGTATTTT; CDR3aa: CASSQGSGGATDTQYF
len: 16; abundance: .; d_gene: .; v_gene: TRBV5-1; j_gene: TRBJ1-5; CDR3nt: TGCGCCAGCAGCTCGGATGAGCTGGGAATAAATCAGCCCCAGCATTTT; CDR3aa: CASSSDELGINQPQHF
len: 14; abundance: .; d_gene: TRBD1; v_gene: TRBV4-3; j_gene: TRBJ1-2; CDR3nt: TGCGCCAGCAGCCAATACAGGGGAAGCTATGGCTACACCTTC; CDR3aa: CASSQYRGSYGYTF
len: 16; abundance: .; d_gene: TRBD1; v_gene: TRBV6-5; j_gene: TRBJ2-1; CDR3nt: TGTGCCAGCAGGGTGATAGGGGACAGTCCCTACAATGAGCAGTTCTTC; CDR3aa: CASRVIGDSPYNEQFF
len: 14; abundance: few; d_gene: .; v_gene: TRBV7-9; j_gene: TRBJ1-5; CDR3nt: TGTGCCAGCAGCTTAACCGATAACAATCAGCCCCAGCATTTT; CDR3aa: CASSLTDNNQPQHF
len: 16; abundance: .; d_gene: TRBD1; v_gene: TRBV20-1; j_gene: TRBJ2-3; CDR3nt: TGCAGGATCCAGGGACAGCTCCCTTCTAGCACAGATACGCAGTATTTT; CDR3aa: CRIQGQLPSSTDTQYF
len: 15; abundance: .; d_gene: .; v_gene: TRBV20-1; j_gene: TRBJ2-4; CDR3nt: TGCAGTGCCCCGTCGTCAGACCTAGCCAAAAACATTCAGTACTTC; CDR3aa: CSAPSSDLAKNIQYF
len: 13; abundance: .; d_gene: .; v_gene: TRBV6-5; j_gene: TRBJ1-4; CDR3nt: TGTGCCAGCAGCCCCAGCCCTAATGAAAAACTGTTTTTT; CDR3aa: CASSPSPNEKLFF
len: 13; abundance: .; d_gene: .; v_gene: TRBV29-1; j_gene: TRBJ1-2; CDR3nt: TGCAGCGCTGTGGACAGTAGAGACTATGGCTACACCTTC; CDR3aa: CSAVDSRDYGYTF
len: 15; abundance: few; d_gene: .; v_gene: TRBV7-2; j_gene: TRBJ2-7; CDR3nt: TGTGCCAGCAGCGAAGGGGGGGGAAGCTCCTACGAGCAGTACTTC; CDR3aa: CASSEGGGSSYEQYF
len: 11; abundance: .; d_gene: .; v_gene: TRBV29-1; j_gene: TRBJ2-7; CDR3nt: TGCAGCGCCCTTCAGGGGTTCGAGCAGTACTTC; CDR3aa: CSALQGFEQYF
len: 15; abundance: .; d_gene: .; v_gene: TRBV20-1; j_gene: TRBJ2-6; CDR3nt: TGCAGTGCTAGAGATGAGGTCTCTGGGGCCAACGTCCTGACTTTC; CDR3aa: CSARDEVSGANVLTF
len: 13; abundance: .; d_gene: .; v_gene: TRBV3-1; j_gene: TRBJ1-2; CDR3nt: TGTGCCAGCAGCAAATATGACAGCTATGGCTACACCTTC; CDR3aa: CASSKYDSYGYTF
len: 17; abundance: .; d_gene: TRBD1; v_gene: TRBV7-8; j_gene: TRBJ2-1; CDR3nt: TGTGCCAGCAGCTTAATCCCACAGGGGGCCTCCTACAATGAGCAGTTCTTC; CDR3aa: CASSLIPQGASYNEQFF
len: 13; abundance: few; d_gene: .; v_gene: TRBV12-5; j_gene: TRBJ1-1; CDR3nt: TGTGCTAGTGGTTTGACAGAGAACACTGAAGCTTTCTTT; CDR3aa: CASGLTENTEAFF
len: 12; abundance: .; d_gene: .; v_gene: TRBV7-2; j_gene: TRBJ2-1; CDR3nt: TGTGCCAGCAGCCCTCCCCCAGGTGGGCAGTTCTTC; CDR3aa: CASSPPPGGQFF
len: 11; abundance: few; d_gene: .; v_gene: TRBV5-5; j_gene: TRBJ2-7; CDR3nt: TGTGCCAGCCTTGACTCCTACGAGCAGTACTTC; CDR3aa: CASLDSYEQYF